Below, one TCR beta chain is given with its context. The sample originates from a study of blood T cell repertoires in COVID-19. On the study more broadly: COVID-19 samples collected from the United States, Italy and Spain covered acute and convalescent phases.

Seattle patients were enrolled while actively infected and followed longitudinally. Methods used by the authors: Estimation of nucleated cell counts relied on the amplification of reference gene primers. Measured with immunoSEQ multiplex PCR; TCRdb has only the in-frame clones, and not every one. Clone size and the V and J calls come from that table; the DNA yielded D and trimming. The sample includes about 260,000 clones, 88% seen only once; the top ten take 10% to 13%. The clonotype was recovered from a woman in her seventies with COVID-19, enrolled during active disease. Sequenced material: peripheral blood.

The CDR3 DNA is TGCGCCAGCAGCGCCAGCGGGAGGGTCCAAGAGACCCAGTACTTC. It yields the protein CASSASGRVQETQYF. V and J are TRBV5-1 and TRBJ2-5; 10 nucleotides align to TRBD2. Germline-derived CDR1 and CDR2 are SGHRS and YFSETQ. This CDR3 has 15 amino acids. Trimming took 4 bases from V and 1 from J; bases not matched to a gene: 4.